The T cell receptor beta chain described here comes from a study of cytotoxic CD8 clonotypes in ibrutinib-treated CLL. Study background: Patient counts were 11 relapsed/refractory, roughly 15 treatment-naive and 17 to 18 IGHV unmutated. Partial responses totalled roughly 24 and complete responses 2; after median roughly 71 months, approximately 15 remained remitted and approximately 12 progressed. Productive templates averaged approximately 260,000 per sample, and productive rearrangements more than 80,000.

On this clone itself: Its antigen is still unknown.

Only in-frame clones appear in the TCRdb table, and some are missing; sequencing was by immunoSEQ multiplex PCR. The data hold tens of thousands of clones, with about 70% observed a single time. General study points: Relative to age-matched healthy donors, clonality at baseline was higher, and it tracked circulating CD8+ T-cell counts.

Germline V gives CDR1 SGHRS, CDR2 YFSETQ. The CDR3 is 17 amino acids. V was pared by 0 bases and J by 6 bases, with 13 bases of the junction left unmatched. V is TRBV5-1 and J is TRBJ2-7; 9 bases match TRBD1. Source: PBMCs, taken at disease progression, from a patient treated with ibrutinib. The receptor was derived from a human donor with chronic lymphocytic leukemia. The CDR3 here is CASSLEQGAPFRFEQYF. Written as DNA, the CDR3 is TGCGCCAGCAGCTTGGAACAGGGGGCGCCGTTTCGTTTCGAGCAGTACTTC.